These 10 T cell receptor beta chains came from one sample sequenced in a study of esophageal squamous cell carcinoma under preoperative chemotherapy. The time point is: after preoperative PTX-NDP chemotherapy. Each CDR3 protein is one row after TCRdb ran MiXCR on the PCR reads. Of about 32,000 distinct CDR3 sequences listed, roughly 52% are singletons. Sample acquisition took place from a patient given preoperative chemotherapy. The receptors stem from a human donor with esophageal squamous cell carcinoma. The donor label of this sample is uncertain.

There are many counts of this clonotype. The chain employs TRBV12-3 or TRBV12-4 and TRBJ1-2; the D gene is possibly TRBD1 (6 bases). The ends were cut back, 5 bases at V and 4 bases at J, with 11 bases in the middle. CDR3 length: 13 residues. This chain's CDR3 is CASSKDRVYGYTF. The CDR3 region has the DNA TGTGCCAGCAGTAAGGACAGAGTCTATGGCTACACCTTC.

Comment on this clonotype: Germline and junction disagree at one end, which may indicate a read error. The chain combines TRBV7-6 with TRBJ2-3; 10 bases align to TRBD2. Germline assignment: CDR1 SGHVS and CDR2 FNYEAQ. This CDR3 is 16 amino acids long. CDR3 amino acids: CASSFSSGGDTDTQYF. The CDR3 DNA follows: TGTGCCAGCAGCTTTTCCAGCGGGGGGGACACAGATACCCAGTATTTT.

The chain is built from TRBV6-2 or TRBV6-3 and TRBJ2-3, with D hard to call. CDR3 length equals 14 residues. Germline V gene data show CDR1 as MNHEY and CDR2 as SVGEGT. V was clipped by 7 bases and J by 0 bases, with 11 bases between them. The CDR3 spells CASMDGSSTDTQYF. The CDR3 region has the DNA TGTGCCAGCATGGACGGTTCTAGCACAGATACGCAGTATTTT.

This chain uses TRBV12-3 or TRBV12-4 with TRBJ1-2; D is ambiguous. Trimming stripped 1 base from V and 7 bases from J, with 4 bases between. The CDR3 runs 11 residues. Here the CDR3 reads CASSLVSGYTF. The CDR3 region has the DNA TGTGCCAGCAGTTTAGTATCTGGCTACACCTTC.

This clonotype was seen repeatedly, ten times or more. The rearrangement links TRBV7-2 to TRBJ2-5, with 9 bases aligning to TRBD2. The trim removed 1 base at V and 2 bases at J, leaving 8 bases unmatched. The germline CDR1 and CDR2 sequences are SGHTA and FQGNSA. CDR3 size: 17 residues. The CDR3 sequence is CASSLGPSGVGQETQYF. The CDR3, as DNA: TGTGCCAGCAGCTTAGGCCCTAGCGGGGTGGGGCAAGAGACCCAGTACTTC.

This clonotype showed up just a few times. The chain links TRBV4-1 to TRBJ1-1; D gene unclear. Germline V gene data show CDR1 as MGHRA and CDR2 as YSYEKL. The CDR3 runs to 13 residues. The V end lost 8 bases, the J end lost 1 base, and 11 bases lay between the germline ends. CDR3 protein: CASAVSGNTEAFF. Written as DNA, the CDR3 is TGCGCCAGCGCGGTAAGCGGGAACACTGAAGCTTTCTTT.

Worth noting for this clonotype: One junction end disagrees with the germline gene, perhaps due to a read error. V usage is TRBV10-3 and J usage is TRBJ2-5; D possibly matches TRBD1 or TRBD2 (5 bases each). This CDR3 contains 14 residues. Germline values: CDR1 ENHRY, CDR2 SYGVKD. The CDR3 region is CAGRAGRDVETQYF. CDR3 DNA: TGTGCGGGGCGCGCGGGCCGTGACGTCGAGACCCAGTACTTT.

In its sample, this clonotype was seen many times. V usage is TRBV7-2 and J usage is TRBJ2-1; TRBD2 aligns across 13 bases. Near its end, the DNA agrees better with TRBJ2-7, so the J call may be wrong. From germline, CDR1 is SGHTA and CDR2 FQGNSA. This CDR3 has 15 amino acids. The chain's CDR3 is CASRTSGRSYNEQYF. The CDR3 coding sequence is TGTGCCAGCCGGACTAGCGGGAGATCCTACAATGAGCAGTACTTC.

The chain is built from TRBV7-8 and TRBJ2-4, with D maybe TRBD1 (6 bases). The germline V gene has CDR1 SGHVS and CDR2 FQNEAQ. CDR3 length: 16 residues. V dropped 11 bases and J dropped 12 bases, with 32 bases sitting between them. The CDR3 region has the DNA TGTGCCTGCCGCGACCCGGGGCTGGGGGCCAGAGACACTCAGTACTTC. Protein: CACRDPGLGARDTQYF. Full variable domain (outside the CDR3, taken from reference TRBV7-8 and TRBJ2-4): GAGVSQSPRYKVAKRGQDVALRCDPISGHVSLFWYQQALGQGPEFLTYFQNEAQLDKSGLPSDRFFAERPEGSVSTLKIQRTQQEDSAVYLCACRDPGLGARDTQYFGAGTRLSVL.

This clonotype was counted once. J is TRBJ2-3 and V is TRBV12-3 or TRBV12-4; 7 positions agree with TRBD2. The J call may be incorrect, as the DNA end agrees better with TRBJ2-1. The CDR3 extends over 14 amino acids. In nucleotides, the CDR3 is TGTGCCAGCAGTTTCGCGGGAGTCACTTCGGAGCAGTTCTTC. Translation gives CASSFAGVTSEQFF.